The sample holds many counts of the clone carrying this T cell receptor (beta chain). The data stem from a study of identical twins. TCRdb used MiXCR to reprocess the 5' RACE reads, holding one entry per CDR3 protein. The sample includes a few hundred thousand distinct CDR3 sequences, approximately 10% of them seen just once. Per germline, CDR1 MNHNS and CDR2 SASEGT. The CDR3 is 13 residues long. V was trimmed by 6 bases and J by 4 bases, leaving 7 bases between them. The sample was also linked to a second study, of yellow fever vaccine responses in identical twins.

This chain connects TRBV6-1 to TRBJ1-6; D gene unclear. Sequencing was performed on PBMCs. The TCR sequence derives from a woman between 18 and 29 years old in good health. The CDR3 DNA reads TGTGCCAGCAGCACAGAGTATAATTCACCCCTCCACTTT. Its translation is CASSTEYNSPLHF.